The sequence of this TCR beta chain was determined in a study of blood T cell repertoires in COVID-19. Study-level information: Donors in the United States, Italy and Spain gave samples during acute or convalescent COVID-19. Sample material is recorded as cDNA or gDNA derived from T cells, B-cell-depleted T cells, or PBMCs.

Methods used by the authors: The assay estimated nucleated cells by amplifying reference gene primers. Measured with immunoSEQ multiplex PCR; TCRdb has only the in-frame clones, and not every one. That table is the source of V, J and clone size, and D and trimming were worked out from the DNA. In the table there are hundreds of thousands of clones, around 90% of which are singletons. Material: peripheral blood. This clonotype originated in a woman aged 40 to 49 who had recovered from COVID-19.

In DNA, the CDR3 is TGTGCCAGCAGCCAAGGACAGGGGGCGACTAATGAAAAACTGTTTTTT. Translating gives CASSQGQGATNEKLFF. V usage is TRBV11-3 and J usage is TRBJ1-4, with 11 bases fitting TRBD1. The CDR3 loop spans 16 amino acids. Germline CDR1 and CDR2: SGHNT and YENEEA. Germline trimming cut 5 bases from V and 2 bases from J; bases unmatched to any gene: 4.